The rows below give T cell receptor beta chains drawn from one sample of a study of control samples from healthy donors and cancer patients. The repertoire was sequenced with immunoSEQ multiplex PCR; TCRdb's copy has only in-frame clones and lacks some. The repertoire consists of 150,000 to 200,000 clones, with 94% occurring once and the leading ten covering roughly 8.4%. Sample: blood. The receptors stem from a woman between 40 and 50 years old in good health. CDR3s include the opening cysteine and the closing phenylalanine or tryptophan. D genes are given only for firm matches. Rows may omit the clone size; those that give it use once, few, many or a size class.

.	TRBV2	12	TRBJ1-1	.	CASSTGYTEAFF	TGTGCCAGCAGTACAGGGTACACTGAAGCTTTCTTT
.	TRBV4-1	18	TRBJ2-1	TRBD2	CASSQWTSGRANYNEQFF	TGCGCCAGCAGCCAATGGACTAGCGGGAGGGCCAACTACAATGAGCAGTTCTTC
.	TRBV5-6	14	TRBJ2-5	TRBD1	CASSSRQGAETQYF	TGTGCCAGCAGTTCTAGACAGGGGGCAGAGACCCAGTACTTC
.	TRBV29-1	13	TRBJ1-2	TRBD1	CSVYYRGWYGYTF	TGCAGCGTTTACTACAGGGGATGGTATGGCTACACCTTC
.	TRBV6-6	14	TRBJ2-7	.	CASSYSLVEYEQYF	TGTGCCAGCAGTTACTCGCTAGTCGAGTACGAGCAGTACTTC
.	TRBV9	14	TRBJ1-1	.	CASSKRNQHTEAFF	TGTGCCAGCAGCAAGAGAAACCAGCACACTGAAGCTTTCTTT
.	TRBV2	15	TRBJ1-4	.	CASSETRGTNEKLFF	TGTGCCAGCAGTGAAACAAGGGGGACTAATGAAAAACTGTTTTTT
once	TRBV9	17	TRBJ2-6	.	CASSVVWSGSGANVLTF	TGTGCCAGCAGCGTAGTATGGTCAGGGTCCGGGGCCAACGTCCTGACTTTC
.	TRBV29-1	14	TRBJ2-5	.	CSTFGGRIRETQYF	TGCAGCACCTTCGGGGGCCGGATTCGAGAGACCCAGTACTTC
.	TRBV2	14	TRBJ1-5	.	CASSEGGGRVPQHF	TGTGCCAGCAGTGAAGGGGGGGGGCGCGTGCCCCAGCATTTT
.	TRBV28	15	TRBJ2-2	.	CASRSSGIHTGELFF	TGTGCCAGCAGATCCTCCGGGATACACACCGGGGAGCTGTTTTTT
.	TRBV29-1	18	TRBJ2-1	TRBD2	CSVEDLPRGLAGYNEQFF	TGCAGCGTTGAAGATCTTCCCCGAGGACTAGCGGGGTACAATGAGCAGTTCTTC
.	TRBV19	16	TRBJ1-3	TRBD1	CASSETGASSGNTIYF	TGTGCCAGTAGTGAAACAGGGGCCAGCTCTGGAAACACCATATATTTT
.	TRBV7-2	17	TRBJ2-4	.	CASSPEGNPLAKNIQYF	TGTGCCAGCAGCCCCGAGGGGAATCCTCTAGCCAAAAACATTCAGTACTTC
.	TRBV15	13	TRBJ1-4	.	CATSRDPREKLFF	TGTGCCACCAGCAGAGACCCAAGGGAAAAACTGTTTTTT
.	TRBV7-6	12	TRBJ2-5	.	CASSLGSETQYF	TGTGCCAGCAGCTTAGGGTCCGAGACCCAGTACTTC
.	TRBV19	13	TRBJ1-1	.	CASSIGGLTEAFF	TGTGCCAGTAGTATAGGAGGGTTGACTGAAGCTTTCTTT
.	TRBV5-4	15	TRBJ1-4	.	CASSLGRRANEKLFF	TGTGCCAGCAGCCTGGGTCGACGGGCAAATGAAAAACTGTTTTTT
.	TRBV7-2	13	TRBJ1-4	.	CASSTLDGEKLFF	TGTGCCAGCAGCACCCTGGACGGTGAAAAACTGTTTTTT
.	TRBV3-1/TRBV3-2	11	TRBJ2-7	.	CASSQVYEQYF	TGTGCCAGCAGCCAAGTCTACGAGCAGTACTTC
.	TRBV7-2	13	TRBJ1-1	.	CASRLVGNTEAFF	TGTGCCAGCAGGCTAGTGGGGAACACTGAAGCTTTCTTT
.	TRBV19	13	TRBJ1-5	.	CASSIRVRQPQHF	TGTGCCAGTAGTATCCGGGTTCGTCAGCCCCAGCATTTT
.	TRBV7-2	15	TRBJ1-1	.	CASSTRDGGRTEAFF	TGTGCCAGCAGCACTCGGGACGGGGGAAGAACTGAAGCTTTCTTT
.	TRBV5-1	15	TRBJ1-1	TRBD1	CASSQTTGIGTEAFF	TGCGCCAGCAGCCAAACGACAGGGATAGGCACTGAAGCTTTCTTT
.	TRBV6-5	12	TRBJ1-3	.	CASIAVGGRLYF	TGTGCCAGCATCGCGGTGGGTGGACGCTTATATTTT
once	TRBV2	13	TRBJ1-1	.	CASSGLANTEAFF	TGTGCCAGCAGTGGCCTAGCGAACACTGAAGCTTTCTTT
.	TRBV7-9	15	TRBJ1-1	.	CASSLLGVRNTEAFF	TGTGCCAGCAGCCTCCTCGGGGTCAGGAACACTGAAGCTTTCTTT
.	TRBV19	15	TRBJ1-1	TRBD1	CASSKQQGANTEAFF	TGTGCCAGTAGTAAGCAACAGGGGGCCAACACTGAAGCTTTCTTT
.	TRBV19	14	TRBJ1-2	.	CASSTGTPTRGYTF	TGTGCCAGTAGTACCGGGACACCCACGAGGGGCTACACCTTC
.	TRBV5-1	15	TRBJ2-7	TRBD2	CASSLPYSGRDEQYF	TGCGCCAGCAGCTTGCCATATAGCGGGAGGGACGAGCAGTACTTC
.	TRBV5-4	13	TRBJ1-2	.	CASRDLNFVGYTF	TGTGCCAGCAGAGACCTAAACTTCGTTGGCTACACCTTC
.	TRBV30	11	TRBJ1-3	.	CAWGSGNTIYF	TGTGCCTGGGGCTCTGGAAACACCATATATTTT
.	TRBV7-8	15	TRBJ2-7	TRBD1	CASSPNPGQGREQYF	TGTGCCAGCAGCCCAAACCCGGGACAGGGACGCGAGCAGTACTTC
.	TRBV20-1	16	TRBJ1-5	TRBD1	CSASQGTGLGNQPQHF	TGCAGTGCTAGTCAAGGGACAGGGCTTGGCAATCAGCCCCAGCATTTT
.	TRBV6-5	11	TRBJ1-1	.	CASRRNTEAFF	TGTGCCAGCAGACGGAACACTGAAGCTTTCTTT
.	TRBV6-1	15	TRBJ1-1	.	CASSDWGAVGTEAFF	TGTGCCAGCAGTGATTGGGGGGCGGTTGGCACTGAAGCTTTCTTT
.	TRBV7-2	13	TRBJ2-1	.	CASSFTRGGEQFF	TGTGCCAGCAGCTTTACCCGTGGGGGTGAGCAGTTCTTC
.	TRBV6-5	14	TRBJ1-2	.	CASRTAGSADGYTF	TGTGCCAGCAGAACCGCCGGGTCCGCCGATGGCTACACCTTC
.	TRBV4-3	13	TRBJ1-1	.	CASSQDLNTEAFF	TGCGCCAGCAGCCAAGATCTGAACACTGAAGCTTTCTTT